The entry below describes one T cell receptor (beta chain). Its antigen remains undetermined. No base quality information exists; no much larger clone differs at one position. Taken from cysteine to phenylalanine, the CDR3 has 14 residues. Only the CDR3 DNA is retained, 42 bases long and in frame from the first base. From a lookup of the germline V gene, CDR1 and CDR2 are MDHEN and SYDVKM. V was cut back by 7 bases and J by 2 bases, leaving a gap of 15 bases between them. The sample originates from a study of cytomegalovirus exposure and HLA in healthy donors (dated by TCRdb to about 2017). In the study overall: An earlier analysis of roughly 500 of the donors reported 276 Gb of sequence data and around 110 million unique TCR beta sequences obtained from 150 million to 200 million T cells. An early release covering roughly 640 HLA-typed donors comprised approximately 290 gigabases of sequencing data and around 80 million unique TCR sequences. Among the approximately 420 genotyped donors, about 85% belonged to the genetic ancestry cluster associated with self-reported Caucasian donors. The study aimed to test whether cataloging public T cell receptors could reveal signatures of past pathogen exposure. Using immunosequencing, the study profiled T cell repertoires from about 650 subjects and related those repertoires to cytomegalovirus serostatus. Besides the first cohort of approximately 670 subjects, a separate validation cohort made up of roughly 130 different subjects was used. The study combined high-throughput TCR immunosequencing, statistical association of individual TCRs with disease status, and machine learning to predict cytomegalovirus infection status. To study patterns of TCR occurrence, a later analysis re-analyzed previously published TCR beta repertoires from several hundred donors and added high-resolution HLA genotyping. Rather than drawing on any new phenotypic data, the later analysis identified candidate immune exposures from TCR beta sequences and the way those sequences occurred across donors. An earlier analysis of several hundred of the donors applied high-throughput TCR beta sequencing to assess whether each TCR beta V gene segment acted as functional or pseudogenic. Donor age, sex, ethnicity and CMV serostatus were collected together with the repertoire data. Genome-wide SNP genotypes for about 55% of the roughly 670 donors were used in a later genetic analysis, which treated that subset as a discovery cohort. Every repertoire in the discovery cohort had been generated on one and the same sequencing platform. HLA typing covered class I and class II loci at four-digit resolution. The number of typed donors differed by locus: about 629-630 for A, B, C, DRB1 and DQB1; approximately 520 for DQA1; around 580 for DPA1; and some 430 for DPB1. A few DR-DQ haplotypes were treated as single units for association and clustering because of strong linkage in the cohort. On average, about 200,000 unique TCR beta nucleotide sequences were sequenced per donor among 300 to 500 genotyped donors of the cohort, with roughly 18% of those sequences being non-productive.

Library prep was done by the immunoSEQ multiplex PCR assay. The multiplex PCR relied on a mix of 60 forward primers for TCR Vbeta segments and 13 reverse primers for TCR Jbeta segments. A multiplex PCR assay on genomic DNA amplified the CDR3 region of rearranged TCR beta genes. Amplified TCR beta libraries were sequenced as 87-base-pair reads on the Illumina HiSeq System. The original pipeline was this. A later analysis tallied about 77 million unique TCR beta chains across the 550 to 850 repertoires, and around 10 million of those chains were shared by two or more donors. A nearest-neighbor algorithm error-corrected the raw reads and collapsed the reads into unique sequences, merging closely related sequences to remove PCR and sequencing errors. V, D and J gene segments were assigned by aligning CDR3 sequences to IMGT reference sequences. For a sequence to be retained, at least a six-nucleotide match to both a V gene segment and a J gene segment was required. A rearrangement counted as productive if the CDR3 had no stop codons and remained in frame with V and J, and every other rearrangement counted as non-productive. Following IMGT convention, CDR3 was defined as the stretch from the second conserved V-encoded cysteine up to the conserved J-encoded phenylalanine. Sequences without an unambiguous match to a single V gene segment were excluded from the earlier analysis of about 600 of the donors. In an earlier analysis of 450 to 700 of the donors, V segments were called functional above 56.7% productive rearrangements and were called segregating when the between-donor standard deviation exceeded 5%. A statistical classification framework was built for diagnosing cytomegalovirus status from the catalog of TCR beta chain sequences. V and J gene assignment, in a later analysis, came from comparing TCR nucleotide sequences with IMGT/GENE-DB human TR gene sequences. The TCRdist pipeline was used in a later analysis to assign CDR3 sequences and most-parsimonious VDJ recombination scenarios. A later analysis defined each TCR beta chain by its CDR3 amino acid sequence plus V-gene family, and excluded reads lacking a unique V-gene family. A later analysis removed several hundred highly shared, low-generation-probability nucleotide sequences to deal with suspected cross-contamination and a sequencing artifact. In a later analysis, a clonal expansion index was calculated for each public chain from normalized within-repertoire ranks of inferred template counts. A later analysis computed generation probabilities with a VDJ recombination model fitted to out-of-frame rearrangements, and checked the results against IGoR. In a later analysis, hypergeometric tests were used to score TCR-TCR, TCR-HLA and TCR-CMV co-occurrence, with a repertoire-size bias correction applied to TCR pairs. To estimate false discovery rates, a later analysis permuted the HLA or CMV assignments 20 times. In a later analysis, co-occurring TCRs were grouped using DBSCAN, and TCRdist sequence similarity was added for clustering within HLA-allele-positive subsets. Co-occurrence clustering excluded repertoires with fewer than 30,000 or more than 120,000 public chains, plus five with anomalous nucleotide sharing. TCRdb re-hosts the immuneACCESS table, in-frame sequences only. Its copies lack some clones; in the studies checked, an unresolved V gene accounts for under half of them, and the cause for the rest is not known. V, J and clone size are those of that table, while D and trimming were read from the DNA. The sample yields 180,000 or so clones; around three quarters were counted once. The top ten clonotypes cover under 3% of the sample.

The cohort was made up of approximately 670 healthy bone marrow donors. All cohort members were sampled while nominally healthy, although unrecorded immune exposures were likely present. The donor tested CMV seronegative and was one of the 352 seronegative cohort members. Each donor provided a peripheral blood sample, and peripheral blood mononuclear cells were used for TCR beta sequencing. Genomic DNA was extracted from the blood cell samples with the Qiagen DNeasy Blood Extraction Kit. Here is what the overall study found, with its caveats: For the cohort, immune exposure information was limited to CMV serostatus. According to a later analysis, parvovirus B19, influenza, CMV and Epstein-Barr virus appeared linked to several top co-occurrence clusters. The 87-base-pair reads could not distinguish some IMGT-functional V segments, including TRBV6-2 and TRBV6-3, so those segments were excluded. A later analysis associated 15,000 to 20,000 TCR beta sequences with specific HLA alleles at a false discovery rate of 0.05. An association between a missense DCLRE1C variant and V-gene and J-gene trimming of TCR beta chains was found in a later genetic analysis and replicated in an independent cohort. The earlier analysis of some 560 of the donors excluded 15 to 20 rarely observed V segments, including chromosome 9 orphons, because counts were too low. Most TCR sequences were observed very rarely across donors, whereas some public TCRs were present in many individuals. When HLA alleles, especially DR and DQ, strongly co-occurred, attributing TCR associations to individual alleles was difficult. Roughly uniform sequencing depth across donors was assumed in presence/absence analyses, although this assumption may not hold. Compared with the roughly 700-donor mean, donors in an Asian-associated ancestry cluster had fewer N-insertions in productive TCRs, according to a later genetic analysis. Cytomegalovirus status was reported to be diagnosed by the classifier with high specificity and sensitivity in both the original and validation cohorts. A total of 150 to 200 TCR beta chains were listed by the study as associated with cytomegalovirus. A cluster of highly shared sequence variants was judged likely to be a technical artifact of the sequencing pipeline. A later analysis found that HLA-associated TCR beta chains were more clonally expanded and had lower generation probabilities than equally common non-associated chains. Because some donors lacked HLA typing at each locus, the association tests relied only on the typed subset. A later analysis found that TCR association rates varied across HLA loci, with DRB1 alleles showing the most associated TCRs and HLA-C alleles the fewest. According to a later analysis, most CMV-associated TCR beta chains appeared to be HLA-restricted, and the HLA associations seemed to be driven largely by CMV exposure. In this cohort, only TCR beta chains were sequenced, and detectable features were limited by the absence of alpha or paired-chain data. In vitro tests confirmed that a few of the cytomegalovirus-associated TCR beta chains recognize cytomegalovirus antigens. A further reported finding was that TCR beta sequences accurately predicted the HLA-A and HLA-B alleles for most subjects in the first cohort. An earlier analysis of roughly 570 of the donors showed that most TCR beta V segments appeared in productive rearrangements either about 87% or about 30% of the time, which broadly matched IMGT annotations. Linkage disequilibrium might explain the correlated functional status among segregating V segments, but an unknown experimental factor could not be ruled out. The authors suggested that the approach could potentially be extended to other disease states and immunological phenotypes.

The material sequenced was PBMCs. This chain is built from TRBV28 and TRBJ2-7; a weak D assignment points to TRBD1 (5 bases agree). This TCR came from a woman in her forties or fifties in good health and CMV-seronegative. In nucleotide form, the sequence is TGTGCCAGCATTTCGGACAAGCTGGCCTACGAGCAGTACTTC. It translates to CASISDKLAYEQYF.